The 31 T cell receptor beta chains listed next were all sequenced from one sample in a study of control samples from healthy donors and cancer patients. The table came from immunoSEQ multiplex PCR; TCRdb's copy has only in-frame clones and leaves some out. The sample lists approximately 140,000 clones; around 94% were seen once. The specimen was blood. The receptors here all came from a man between 40 and 49 years old in good health.

This chain links TRBV7-9 with TRBJ2-7, with D maybe TRBD1 (5 bases). The CDR3 runs to 13 residues. The V end was cut by 3 bases, the J end by 3 bases, with 9 bases between. CDR1 is SEHNR and CDR2 is FQNEAQ in the germline V gene (reference sequence). As DNA, the CDR3 is TGTGCCAGCAGCTTCTCAGGGAACTACGAGCAGTACTTC. As protein: CASSFSGNYEQYF. The variable domain in full, with the rest retrieved from reference TRBV7-9 and TRBJ2-7, is DTGVSQNPRHKITKRGQNVTFRCDPISEHNRLYWYRQTLGQGPEFLTYFQNEAQLEKSRLLSDRFSAERPKGSFSTLEIQRTEQGDSAMYLCASSFSGNYEQYFGPGTRLTVT.

The chain recombines TRBV5-4 with TRBJ2-7; 10 bases line up with TRBD1. Trimming removed 0 bases from V and 1 base from J; junction bases left unmatched: 7. Germline CDR1 reads SGHNT; CDR2 reads YYREEE (reference sequence). The CDR3 runs 17 residues. The CDR3 loop is CASSLGQGARTSYEQYF. CDR3 sequence (DNA): TGTGCCAGCAGCTTGGGACAGGGGGCGCGGACTTCCTACGAGCAGTACTTC. Supplemented by reference TRBV5-4 and TRBJ2-7, the full variable domain reads ETGVTQSPTHLIKTRGQQVTLRCSSQSGHNTVSWYQQALGQGPQFIFQYYREEENGRGNFPPRFSGLQFPNYSSELNVNALELDDSALYLCASSLGQGARTSYEQYFGPGTRLTVT.

The gene calls are TRBV6-2 or TRBV6-3 and TRBJ2-6; 12 bases agree with TRBD2. CDR1 and CDR2 (germline): MNHEY, SVGEGT. There are 19 residues in the CDR3. The trim removed 0 bases at V and 2 bases at J, leaving 5 bases unmatched. For the CDR3, the DNA is TGTGCCAGCAGTTACTCGAATCTAGCGGGGGGGCCTGGGGCCAACGTCCTGACTTTC. As protein: CASSYSNLAGGPGANVLTF.

This chain connects TRBV3-1 (or the pseudogene TRBV3-2) to TRBJ1-2, with D maybe TRBD1 (5 bases). V was shortened by 6 bases and J by 4 bases, with 12 bases between the two germline ends. CDR3 length: 13 residues. Germline CDR1 reads LGHDT; CDR2 reads YNNKEL (reference sequence). The CDR3 sequence: CASRPGGIYGYTF. DNA for the CDR3: TGTGCCAGCAGACCGGGGGGAATCTATGGCTACACCTTC.

There are a few counts of this clone. This chain links TRBV2 with TRBJ1-6; no definite D call. V was shortened by 5 bases and J by 0 bases, with 14 bases between the two germline ends. Germline V gene sequence: CDR1 SNHLY, CDR2 FYNNEI. CDR3 size: 17 residues. The CDR3 nucleotides are TGTGCCAGCAGTCTTAGGCGACCGAGCTCCTATAATTCACCCCTCCACTTT. Its protein product is CASSLRRPSSYNSPLHF.

This clone was seen only once. The chain joins TRBV7-2 to TRBJ2-3; no clear D. This CDR3 has 11 amino acids. Trimming removed 4 bases at V and 7 bases at J, with 6 bases between. The germline gives CDR1 SGHTA, CDR2 FQGNSA. The CDR3 is CASSSHNTQYF. The CDR3, as DNA: TGTGCCAGCAGCTCCCATAATACGCAGTATTTT.

The chain joins TRBV6-5 to TRBJ2-5, with 8 nucleotides matching TRBD2. The CDR3 totals 14 residues. V shed 2 bases, J shed 1 base, and the junction held 0 bases outside the gene matches. Looked up from germline, CDR1 is MNHEY and CDR2 is SVGAGI. CDR3 residues: CASSYRGGQETQYF. The CDR3 nucleotides are TGTGCCAGCAGTTACCGGGGGGGCCAAGAGACCCAGTACTTC.

V and J are TRBV10-3 and TRBJ1-1; the D is unclear. This CDR3 has 14 amino acids. Between the trimmed V and J ends, which lost 9 bases and 4 bases, there was a span of 18 bases. CDR1 is ENHRY and CDR2 is SYGVKD in the germline V gene. CDR3 sequence (DNA): TGTGCCATAGCTGGGAGGGAGGAGGGCACTGAAGCTTTCTTT. Encoded protein: CAIAGREEGTEAFF.

This clone was seen a single time. This sequence joins TRBV4-2 and TRBJ2-6; no clear D gene. In germline, CDR1 is LGHNA, CDR2 YNFKEQ. The V gene lost 4 bases and the J gene lost 2 bases, with 9 bases spanning the gap. This CDR3 is built from 15 residues. The CDR3 here is CASSPVTAGANVLTF. The CDR3 DNA is TGTGCCAGCAGCCCGGTGACCGCTGGGGCCAACGTCCTGACTTTC.

The rearrangement links TRBV9 to TRBJ2-6; perhaps TRBD2 as D (5 bases). Germline values: CDR1 SGDLS, CDR2 YYNGEE. CDR3 length: 14 residues. The germline V and J ends were trimmed by 5 bases and 1 base, with 7 bases remaining between them. For the CDR3, the DNA is TGTGCCAGCAGTGGGGAGTCTGGGGCCAACGTCCTGACTTTC. It codes for CASSGESGANVLTF.

This clone was found once. This chain links TRBV28 with TRBJ2-3; 11 positions agree with TRBD2. Germline assignment: CDR1 MDHEN and CDR2 SYDVKM. J was trimmed by 2 bases and V by 5 bases; bases with no gene match: 3. The CDR3 loop spans 15 amino acids. The CDR3 nucleotides are TGTGCCAGCAGTCCGACTAGCGGGGTCACAGATACGCAGTATTTT. Its translation is CASSPTSGVTDTQYF.

CDR3: CASSLSREDYGYTF. CDR3 coding DNA: TGTGCCAGCAGCTTATCACGGGAGGACTATGGCTACACCTTC. The gene calls are TRBV7-2 and TRBJ1-2, with D hard to call. The CDR3 spans 14 residues. The ends were cut back, 2 bases at V and 3 bases at J, with 10 bases in the middle. From germline, CDR1 is SGHTA and CDR2 FQGNSA.

This clone was counted only a few times. The chain links TRBV5-1 to TRBJ2-7, with 7 bases aligning to TRBD1. The CDR3 loop spans 11 amino acids. With V trimmed by 5 bases and J by 4 bases, 0 bases remained unmatched. Per germline, CDR1 SGHRS and CDR2 YFSETQ. DNA of the CDR3: TGCGCCAGCAGACAGGGGTACGAGCAGTACTTC. Its translation: CASRQGYEQYF. The full variable domain, with the rest looked up from reference TRBV5-1 and TRBJ2-7, is KAGVTQTPRYLIKTRGQQVTLSCSPISGHRSVSWYQQTPGQGLQFLFEYFSETQRNKGNFPGRFSGRQFSNSRSEMNVSTLELGDSALYLCASRQGYEQYFGPGTRLTVT.

V and J are TRBV19 and TRBJ2-7; 8 bases match TRBD1. The length of the CDR3 is 14 residues. Germline V lookup: CDR1 LNHDA, CDR2 SQIVND (reference sequence). With 5 bases clipped from V and 1 base from J, the junction kept 4 bases outside the gene matches. CDR3 DNA sequence: TGTGCCAGTAGTTTAACAGGGGGATCCTACGAGCAGTACTTC. Translated, it gives CASSLTGGSYEQYF.

The CDR3 spells CASSPKGTPKGNTEAFF. The CDR3 DNA reads as TGTGCCAGCAGCCCAAAAGGGACCCCAAAGGGGAACACTGAAGCTTTCTTT. V usage is TRBV5-4 and J usage is TRBJ1-1; D might be TRBD1 (5 bases). The CDR3 is 17 residues long. Trimming removed 4 bases from V and 1 base from J, with 20 bases in between. Germline CDR1 reads SGHNT; CDR2 reads YYREEE (reference sequence).

The rearrangement joins TRBV4-3 to TRBJ2-7, with TRBD1 as a possible D gene (6 bases). CDR3 length: 17 amino acids. Trimming pared 2 bases from V and 0 bases from J, leaving 17 bases between. The germline V gene has CDR1 LGHNA and CDR2 YSLEER. CDR3 amino acids: CASSQSYWGQNSYEQYF. The CDR3 DNA follows: TGCGCCAGCAGCCAATCTTATTGGGGACAAAACTCCTACGAGCAGTACTTC.

V usage is TRBV6-4 and J usage is TRBJ1-2, with D perhaps matching TRBD1 (6 bases). V lost 4 bases and J lost 7, with 16 bases in between. The CDR3 sequence is 14 residues long. Germline V gene lookup returns CDR1 MRHNA and CDR2 SNTAGT. The CDR3 is CASSVDAGDSGYTF. The CDR3 DNA reads as TGTGCCAGCAGTGTAGACGCAGGGGACTCTGGCTACACCTTC.

CDR3 coding DNA: TGCAGCGTTGAAGATGACCATAACAGGGCTGAAGCTTTCTTT. Translated, it gives CSVEDDHNRAEAFF. This sequence joins TRBV29-1 and TRBJ1-1; possibly TRBD1 for D (6 bases). V lost 0 bases to trimming and J lost 6 bases, with 14 bases between them. Germline V gene sequence: CDR1 SQVTM, CDR2 ANQGSEA. The CDR3 length is 14 residues.

The V and J genes are TRBV11-2 and TRBJ2-7, with D unresolved. Germline CDR1 and CDR2: SGHAT and FQNNGV. Trimming removed 3 bases from V and 2 bases from J, with 8 bases in between. CDR3 size: 13 residues. The CDR3 bases are TGTGCCAGCAGCTTGGGGATCACCTACGAGCAGTACTTC. Protein product: CASSLGITYEQYF.

The gene calls are TRBV7-2 and TRBJ2-3, with TRBD2 matching 7 bases. Germline loops: CDR1 SGHTA, CDR2 FQGNSA. The CDR3 has 17 amino acids. The trim removed 5 bases at V and 2 bases at J, leaving 13 bases unmatched. In DNA form, the CDR3 reads TGTGCCAGCAGCCCGGGGACGGGGCGGGAGATCACAGATACGCAGTATTTT. It specifies CASSPGTGREITDTQYF. The complete variable domain, with remaining parts taken from reference TRBV7-2 and TRBJ2-3, reads GAGVSQSPSNKVTEKGKDVELRCDPISGHTALYWYRQSLGQGLEFLIYFQGNSAPDKSGLPSDRFSAERTGGSVSTLTIQRTQQEDSAVYLCASSPGTGREITDTQYFGPGTRLTVL.

The chain combines TRBV21-1 with TRBJ2-2; the table's D call, TRBD2, has no DNA check behind it. TRBV21-1 corresponds to a pseudogene. This CDR3 has 17 amino acids. Here the CDR3 reads CASSKLERAADTGELFF. The CDR3, as DNA: TGTGCCAGCAGCAAATTAGAGAGGGCCGCGGACACCGGGGAGCTGTTTTTT.

This rearrangement joins TRBV19 to TRBJ1-5; 10 nucleotides align to TRBD1. CDR1 is LNHDA and CDR2 is SQIVND in the germline V gene (reference sequence). Unmatched junction bases numbered 7, after V lost 10 bases and J lost 1 base. This CDR3 contains 15 residues. The CDR3 here is CATTKGQGSNQPQHF. For the CDR3, the DNA is TGTGCCACCACGAAGGGACAGGGGAGCAATCAGCCCCAGCATTTT.

The genes are TRBV6-6 and TRBJ1-1; a possible D gene is TRBD1 (5 bases). V was cut by 8 bases and J by 0 bases, with 13 bases left in between. Germline CDR1 is MNHNY and CDR2 is SVGAGI (reference sequence). The CDR3 consists of 14 residues. CDR3 protein: CASDYGTVNTEAFF. In nucleotides, the CDR3 is TGTGCCAGCGACTACGGGACTGTGAACACTGAAGCTTTCTTT.

The chain couples TRBV27 to TRBJ1-1, with 8 bases aligning to TRBD1. The V segment lost 2 bases and the J segment 0 bases; nucleotides outside the gene matches: 5. Germline assignment: CDR1 MNHEY and CDR2 SMNVEV (reference sequence). There are 16 residues in the CDR3. CDR3: CASSLARGRVNTEAFF. CDR3 nucleotide sequence: TGTGCCAGCAGTTTAGCCAGGGGGCGCGTGAACACTGAAGCTTTCTTT.

This clone was observed once. The chain links TRBV14 to TRBJ1-5; the D is unclear. Germline values: CDR1 SGHDN, CDR2 FVKESK. CDR3 length: 12 residues. The ends were cut back, 3 bases at V and 4 bases at J, with 4 bases in the middle. The CDR3 reads CASSQSNQPQHF. DNA of the CDR3: TGTGCCAGCAGCCAGAGTAATCAGCCCCAGCATTTT.

The V and J genes are TRBV5-1 and TRBJ1-2; possible D gene TRBD1, 5 bases. Germline V gene data show CDR1 as SGHRS and CDR2 as YFSETQ. Trimming left V 4 bases short and J 4 bases short, with 11 bases between. The CDR3 consists of 13 residues. CDR3 in amino acids: CASSGRAGYGYTF. CDR3 coding DNA: TGCGCCAGCAGCGGCAGGGCTGGCTATGGCTACACCTTC. The full variable domain, its missing parts supplied by reference TRBV5-1 and TRBJ1-2, is KAGVTQTPRYLIKTRGQQVTLSCSPISGHRSVSWYQQTPGQGLQFLFEYFSETQRNKGNFPGRFSGRQFSNSRSEMNVSTLELGDSALYLCASSGRAGYGYTFGSGTRLTVV.

The chain has TRBV7-3 and TRBJ1-1, with D possibly matching TRBD1 (5 bases). V gave up 5 bases and J gave up 0 bases, with 13 bases separating them. Looked up from germline, CDR1 is SGHTA and CDR2 is FQGTGA. The CDR3 covers 15 residues. CDR3 sequence reads: CASSPFGGLNTEAFF. The CDR3 DNA reads TGTGCCAGCAGCCCGTTTGGGGGTTTGAACACTGAAGCTTTCTTT.

About this clone: A junction end diverges from the germline sequence, so it may reflect a read error. This CDR3 reads CASRGDRGFAFFF. CDR3 DNA: TGTGCCAGCAGGGGGGACAGGGGTTTTGCATTCTTCTTC. This rearrangement joins TRBV6-5 to TRBJ1-2, with 10 bases matching TRBD1. Germline assignment: CDR1 MNHEY and CDR2 SVGAGI. CDR3 size: 13 residues.

The rearrangement uses TRBV19 and TRBJ2-7, with D perhaps matching TRBD1 or TRBD2 (5 bases each). Germline-derived CDR1 and CDR2 are LNHDA and SQIVND (reference sequence). Trimming took 3 bases from V and 3 from J, leaving 9 bases between them. The CDR3 contains 13 residues. CDR3 in amino acids: CASSIGAGYEQYF. The CDR3 DNA reads as TGTGCCAGTAGTATTGGGGCGGGCTACGAGCAGTACTTC.

The chain employs TRBV5-1 and TRBJ1-3; D remains unclear. V lost 2 bases and J lost 3, with 3 bases in between. Germline V gene data show CDR1 as SGHRS and CDR2 as YFSETQ. The CDR3 is 12 amino acids. The CDR3 DNA is TGCGCCAGCAGCTTTAATGGAAACACCATATATTTT. Protein sequence: CASSFNGNTIYF.

The V and J genes are TRBV29-1 and TRBJ1-1; maybe TRBD1 (5 bases). With 5 bases removed from V and 5 bases from J, the gap between germline ends came to 15 bases. The CDR3 has 13 residues. Germline values: CDR1 SQVTM, CDR2 ANQGSEA. CDR3 nucleotide sequence: TGCAGCGTTATCCCACAGGCCTCGACTGAAGCTTTCTTT. Amino acids: CSVIPQASTEAFF.